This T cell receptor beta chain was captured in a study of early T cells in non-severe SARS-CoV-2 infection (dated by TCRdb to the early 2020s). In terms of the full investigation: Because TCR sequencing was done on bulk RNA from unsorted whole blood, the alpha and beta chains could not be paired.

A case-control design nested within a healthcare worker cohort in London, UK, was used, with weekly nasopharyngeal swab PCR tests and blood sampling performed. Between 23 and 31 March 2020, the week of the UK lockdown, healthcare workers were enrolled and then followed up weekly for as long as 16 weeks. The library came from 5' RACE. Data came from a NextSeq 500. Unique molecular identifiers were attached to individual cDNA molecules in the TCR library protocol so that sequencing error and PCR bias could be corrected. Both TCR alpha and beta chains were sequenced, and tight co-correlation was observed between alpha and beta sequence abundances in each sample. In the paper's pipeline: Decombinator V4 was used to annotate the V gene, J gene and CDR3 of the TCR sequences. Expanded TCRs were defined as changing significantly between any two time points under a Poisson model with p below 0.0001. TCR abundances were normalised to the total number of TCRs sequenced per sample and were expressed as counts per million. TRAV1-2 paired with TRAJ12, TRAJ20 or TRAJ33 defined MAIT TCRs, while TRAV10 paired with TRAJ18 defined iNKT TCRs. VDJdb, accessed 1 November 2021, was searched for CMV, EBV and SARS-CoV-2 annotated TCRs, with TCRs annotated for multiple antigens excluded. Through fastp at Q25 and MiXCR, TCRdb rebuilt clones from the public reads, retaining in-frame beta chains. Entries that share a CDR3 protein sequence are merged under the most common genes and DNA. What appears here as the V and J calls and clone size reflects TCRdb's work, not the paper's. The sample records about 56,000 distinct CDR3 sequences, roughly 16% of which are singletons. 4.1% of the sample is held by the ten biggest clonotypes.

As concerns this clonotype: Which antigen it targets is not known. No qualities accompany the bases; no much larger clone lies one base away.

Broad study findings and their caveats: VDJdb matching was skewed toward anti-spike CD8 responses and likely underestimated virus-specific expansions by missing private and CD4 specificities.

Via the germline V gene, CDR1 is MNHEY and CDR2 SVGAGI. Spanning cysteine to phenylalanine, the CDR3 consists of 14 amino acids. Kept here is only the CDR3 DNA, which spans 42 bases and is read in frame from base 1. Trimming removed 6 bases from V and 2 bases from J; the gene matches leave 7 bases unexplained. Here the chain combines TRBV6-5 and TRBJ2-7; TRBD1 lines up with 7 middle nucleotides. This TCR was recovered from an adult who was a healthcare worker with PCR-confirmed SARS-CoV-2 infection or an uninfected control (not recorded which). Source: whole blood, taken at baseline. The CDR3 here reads CASRRGPLTYEQYF. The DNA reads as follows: TGTGCCAGCAGGAGGGGGCCGTTAACCTACGAGCAGTACTTC.